This T cell receptor (beta chain) comes out of a study of T cells after yellow fever vaccination. For the study at large: Researchers used SMART-Seq v4 Ultra Low Input to prepare fractions that had low cell numbers.

Template switching by 5'RACE produced TCR cDNA, adding a universal primer site and UMIs. TCRdb fed the 5' RACE reads into MiXCR, producing one record per CDR3 protein. The sample lists about 350,000 distinct CDR3 sequences, roughly an eighth occurring once. Findings and limits, study-wide: Abundant contaminating clonotypes from the bulk population could appear in FACS-sorted repertoires. The appearance of a small share of clonotypes in both CD4 and CD8 compartments was observed.

This clonotype turned up a few times. The antigen is unknown. The material was CD4+ T cells sorted from PBMCs, obtained 15 days after the yellow fever booster vaccination. The TCR comes from a man between 18 and 29 years old who received the YFV17D yellow fever vaccine.

CDR3 residues: CASTFRGVYGYTF. The CDR3 region has the DNA TGTGCCAGCACCTTCAGGGGGGTCTATGGCTACACCTTC. The V call is TRBV12-3 or TRBV12-4, the J call TRBJ1-2; TRBD1 matches 7 bases. The CDR3 spans 13 residues. Trimming cost V 7 bases and J 4 bases; bases outside gene matches: 6.